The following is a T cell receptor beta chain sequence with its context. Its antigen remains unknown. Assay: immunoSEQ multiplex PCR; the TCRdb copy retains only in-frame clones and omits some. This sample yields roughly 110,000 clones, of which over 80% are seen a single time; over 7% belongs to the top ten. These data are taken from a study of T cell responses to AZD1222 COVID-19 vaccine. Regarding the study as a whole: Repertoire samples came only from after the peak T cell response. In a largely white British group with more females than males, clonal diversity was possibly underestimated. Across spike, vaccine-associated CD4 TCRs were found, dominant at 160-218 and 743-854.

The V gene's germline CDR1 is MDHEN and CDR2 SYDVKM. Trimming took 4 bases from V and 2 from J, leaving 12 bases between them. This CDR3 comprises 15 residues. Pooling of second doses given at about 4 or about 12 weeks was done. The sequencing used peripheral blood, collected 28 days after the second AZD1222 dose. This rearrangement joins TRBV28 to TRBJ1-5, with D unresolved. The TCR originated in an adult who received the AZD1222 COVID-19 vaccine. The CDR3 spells CASSWRVEGNQPQHF. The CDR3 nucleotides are TGTGCCAGCAGTTGGAGGGTGGAAGGCAATCAGCCCCAGCATTTT.